Below are 14 T cell receptor beta chains sequenced from a single sample in a study of a mutant IDH1 vaccine in newly diagnosed glioma (dated by TCRdb to about 2021). What the time point label conveys for this sample: week 11, during vaccination. Every vaccine dose consisted of 300 ug of a 20-mer mutant IDH1 peptide in Montanide, administered subcutaneously together with topical imiquimod. Libraries were constructed by the immunoSEQ multiplex PCR assay. The table was pulled from immuneACCESS by TCRdb, which kept in-frame rearrangements only. Such tables lose some clones; where checked, under half of the loss comes from unresolved V genes, and the rest has no known cause. In this sample the table shows roughly 61,000 clones, 80% of which occur a single time. Together, the top ten hold approximately 6.1% of the sample. Their antigens remain unidentified. The sequencing used PBMCs, collected from a glioma patient whose treatment included an IDH1 peptide vaccine. The receptors derive from a man aged 50 to 60 with glioma.

The chain is built from TRBV7-2 and TRBJ1-2; D is uncertain. The CDR3 is 13 amino acids. Germline V CDR1 and CDR2: SGHTA, FQGNSA. Deletions cut 1 base from V and 3 bases from J, with 6 bases between. As DNA, the CDR3 is TGTGCCAGCAGCTTAGAACGGCACTATGGCTACACCTTC. Protein product: CASSLERHYGYTF. Combining the CDR3 with reference TRBV7-2 and TRBJ1-2 gives the whole variable domain GAGVSQSPSNKVTEKGKDVELRCDPISGHTALYWYRQSLGQGLEFLIYFQGNSAPDKSGLPSDRFSAERTGGSVSTLTIQRTQQEDSAVYLCASSLERHYGYTFGSGTRLTVV.

In this sample, this clone turned up a few times. The chain has TRBV6-1 and TRBJ2-5; maybe TRBD1 (6 bases). The germline CDR1 and CDR2 sequences are MNHNS and SASEGT. There are 15 residues in the CDR3. Between the trimmed V and J ends, which lost 4 bases and 1 base, there was a span of 13 bases. CDR3 nucleotide sequence: TGTGCCAGCAGTGCGGGACAAGCAAGCCAAGAGACCCAGTACTTC. This translates into CASSAGQASQETQYF.

The CDR3 DNA is TGTGCCAGCAGCGTAGAGGGGGGGGGCCTGGACGAGCAGTACTTC. Protein sequence: CASSVEGGGLDEQYF. J is TRBJ2-5 and V is TRBV9; tentative D call: TRBD2 (7 bases). The J call is doubtful: the DNA matches TRBJ2-7 better. CDR3 length: 15 residues. Germline CDR1 and CDR2: SGDLS and YYNGEE.

The chain carries TRBV6-5 and TRBJ2-1; 10 nucleotides match TRBD1. The CDR3 runs 14 residues. Germline V gives CDR1 MNHEY, CDR2 SVGAGI. J gave up 8 bases and V 2 bases, and 3 bases lay outside the gene matches. The CDR3 sequence: CASSYRDRGYEQFF. DNA of the CDR3: TGTGCCAGCAGTTACAGGGACAGGGGTTATGAGCAGTTCTTC.

In this sample, this clone turned up once. V is TRBV20-1 and J is TRBJ2-1, with D uncertain. CDR3 length: 11 amino acids. Trimming left V 5 bases short and J 5 bases short, with 7 bases between. CDR1 and CDR2 (germline): DFQATT, SNEGSKA (reference sequence). The CDR3, as DNA: TGCAGTGCTTTTGGGAACAATGAGCAGTTCTTC. This codes for CSAFGNNEQFF.

This clone occurred a few times. This chain links TRBV4-1 with TRBJ1-5; 7 bases align to TRBD1. The CDR3 loop spans 18 amino acids. V lost 4 bases, J lost 2 bases, and 14 bases stayed unmatched. CDR1 is MGHRA, CDR2 YSYEKL, per germline. The CDR3 DNA is TGCGCCAGCAGCCCCAAAGGGAGGGGGCGAATCGGCAATCAGCCCCAGCATTTT. It yields the protein CASSPKGRGRIGNQPQHF.

This chain joins TRBV5-1 and TRBJ2-2, with D perhaps matching TRBD1 (5 bases). The V gene lost 8 bases and the J gene lost 4 bases, with 15 bases spanning the gap. This CDR3 is 14 amino acids long. Germline lookup yields CDR1 SGHRS and CDR2 YFSETQ. DNA for the CDR3: TGCGCCAGTAGTAGTACAGGCAGCACCGGGGAGCTGTTTTTT. Translation: CASSSTGSTGELFF.

The V call is TRBV2, the J call TRBJ2-1; no clear D gene. Looked up from germline, CDR1 is SNHLY and CDR2 is FYNNEI. The CDR3 sequence is 12 residues long. Trimming removed 2 bases at V and 12 bases at J, with 11 bases between. CDR3 sequence: CASSEIMFRQFF. CDR3 DNA sequence: TGTGCCAGCAGTGAAATCATGTTCCGGCAGTTCTTC.

The genes are TRBV2 and TRBJ1-5; D not certain. With 7 bases removed from V and 5 bases from J, the gap between germline ends came to 18 bases. The germline V gene has CDR1 SNHLY and CDR2 FYNNEI. CDR3 length: 15 residues. CDR3 DNA: TGTGCCAGCACGATATCACGGGTGAACGATCAGCCCCAGCATTTT. It codes for CASTISRVNDQPQHF.

The rearrangement joins TRBV7-8 to TRBJ2-5, with unresolved D. CDR3 length: 12 residues. V was shortened by 4 bases and J by 5 bases, with 8 bases between the two germline ends. Germline V gene data show CDR1 as SGHVS and CDR2 as FQNEAQ. The CDR3 protein is CASSSRSETQYF. In nucleotides, the CDR3 is TGTGCCAGCAGCTCAAGAAGTGAGACCCAGTACTTC.

This clone was seen only once. The chain is built from TRBV19 and TRBJ2-1, with D hard to call. The CDR3 is 12 residues long. The germline CDR1 and CDR2 sequences are LNHDA and SQIVND (reference sequence). V shed 4 bases and J shed 6 bases, with 7 bases lying between them. This chain's CDR3 is CASSTYSNEQFF. The CDR3 DNA reads TGTGCCAGTAGTACCTACTCCAATGAGCAGTTCTTC.

The rearrangement joins TRBV5-1 to TRBJ2-2; D uncertain. Germline CDR1 and CDR2: SGHRS and YFSETQ. The CDR3 is made up of 15 amino acids. The V and J ends lost 3 bases and 2 bases respectively, with 11 bases between them. The CDR3 nucleotides are TGCGCCAGCAGCTCGAACCCTCTCAACACCGGGGAGCTGTTTTTT. Its protein is CASSSNPLNTGELFF.

In its sample, this clone was seen once. The CDR3 sequence is CASSFEDTQYF. Here the CDR3 DNA reads TGTGCCAGCAGCTTCGAGGATACGCAGTATTTT. This chain connects TRBV7-2 to TRBJ2-3; D call uncertain. V gave up 3 bases and J gave up 6 bases, with 4 bases separating them. CDR1 and CDR2 (germline): SGHTA, FQGNSA. The CDR3 extends over 11 amino acids.

The V gene is TRBV4-1, the J gene TRBJ2-1; the D gene is possibly TRBD2 (6 bases). The CDR3 runs to 18 residues. V lost 2 bases, J lost 0 bases, and 17 bases lay in between. Germline assignment: CDR1 MGHRA and CDR2 YSYEKL. DNA for the CDR3: TGCGCCAGCAGCCAACTTCCGACTGGGAGGAGCTCCTACAATGAGCAGTTCTTC. Amino acids: CASSQLPTGRSSYNEQFF.